Below are 13 T cell receptor beta chains sequenced from a single sample in a study of response to subunit inactivated influenza vaccine. From the RT-PCR reads, TCRdb called clonotypes with MiXCR, one entry per CDR3 protein. The table has 500,000 to 600,000 distinct CDR3 sequences, approximately 7.1% seen once. The sequenced sample was PBMCs from blood, obtained around 25 months after vaccination. The receptors derive from a man between 50 and 69 years old who received an inactivated influenza vaccine.

In its sample, this clonotype was seen many times. The CDR3 DNA reads as TGTGCCAGCACCTGGGGCCAAGAGACCCAGTACTTC. Translating it yields CASTWGQETQYF. The genes are TRBV7-9 and TRBJ2-5; D not resolved. This CDR3 has 12 residues. V dropped 7 bases and J dropped 1 base, with 7 bases sitting between them. CDR1 and CDR2 (germline): SEHNR, FQNEAQ (reference sequence).

V and J are TRBV27 and TRBJ2-1, with D perhaps being TRBD1 or TRBD2 (7 bases each). CDR1 and CDR2 (germline): MNHEY, SMNVEV (reference sequence). V was shortened by 2 bases and J by 0 bases, with 14 bases between the two germline ends. The CDR3 contains 17 residues. The CDR3 bases are TGTGCCAGCAGTTTAGCGAGCGGGGACAGCTCCTACAATGAGCAGTTCTTC. Encoded protein: CASSLASGDSSYNEQFF.

This clonotype was counted between two and nine times. This chain links TRBV5-1 with TRBJ2-5; TRBD1 aligns across 7 bases. The trim removed 0 bases at V and 6 bases at J, leaving 8 bases unmatched. CDR3 length: 15 amino acids. Looked up from germline, CDR1 is SGHRS and CDR2 is YFSETQ. The CDR3 protein is CASSLDTGVGKTQYF. CDR3 in DNA: TGCGCCAGCAGCTTGGATACAGGGGTGGGAAAGACCCAGTACTTC.

The sample holds a few counts of this clonotype. V and J are TRBV10-3 and TRBJ2-7, with D possibly being TRBD1 (5 bases). In germline, CDR1 is ENHRY, CDR2 SYGVKD. CDR3 length: 14 residues. V was clipped by 0 bases and J by 4 bases, with 10 bases between them. The CDR3 DNA reads as TGTGCCATCAGTGAGTCGTCAGGGATTTACGAGCAGTACTTC. As protein: CAISESSGIYEQYF.

The chain couples TRBV7-2 to TRBJ2-7, with TRBD2 identical over 12 bases. The trim removed 8 bases at V and 4 bases at J, leaving 3 bases unmatched. Looked up from germline, CDR1 is SGHTA and CDR2 is FQGNSA. This CDR3 is built from 13 residues. The CDR3 DNA follows: TGTGCCAGCGCCGGGACTAGCGGGTACGAGCAGTACTTC. The encoded protein is CASAGTSGYEQYF. Supplemented by reference TRBV7-2 and TRBJ2-7, the full variable domain reads GAGVSQSPSNKVTEKGKDVELRCDPISGHTALYWYRQSLGQGLEFLIYFQGNSAPDKSGLPSDRFSAERTGGSVSTLTIQRTQQEDSAVYLCASAGTSGYEQYFGPGTRLTVT.

This clonotype was observed at least ten times. The chain has TRBV24-1 and TRBJ2-1; TRBD2 matches 7 bases. The CDR3 runs to 14 residues. V was clipped by 4 bases and J by 4 bases; unmatched bases: 3. Germline V CDR1 and CDR2: KGHDR, SFDVKD. CDR3 bases: TGTGCCACCAGTGACGGGGGGACTTACAATGAGCAGTTCTTC. This translates into CATSDGGTYNEQFF.

This clonotype appeared a single time. The CDR3 DNA follows: TGCAGTGCTAGAGGGACTAGCGGGGGTGGCGATACGCAGTATTTT. Protein product: CSARGTSGGGDTQYF. This sequence joins TRBV20-1 and TRBJ2-3, with 13 bases identical to TRBD2. Losses at the gene ends were 1 base for V and 6 bases for J; bases not matched to a gene: 4. The CDR3 is 15 amino acids. The germline V gene encodes CDR1 DFQATT and CDR2 SNEGSKA (reference sequence).

This clonotype was observed a few times. The junction departs from the called germline gene at one end, perhaps through a read error. CDR3 region: CSGAGNSHEQYF. The CDR3 DNA reads TGCAGTGGGGCGGGGAACTCCCACGAGCAGTACTTC. V usage is TRBV20-1 and J usage is TRBJ2-7; possibly TRBD2 for D (6 bases). This CDR3 is 12 amino acids long. Germline CDR1 and CDR2: DFQATT and SNEGSKA (reference sequence).

This clonotype has more than one count but fewer than ten. A much more abundant neighbour one base away suggests this may be a read error. V usage is TRBV20-1 and J usage is TRBJ2-1; no definite D call. The germline gives CDR1 DFQATT, CDR2 SNEGSKA (reference sequence). Trimming left V 6 bases short and J 9 bases short, with 15 bases between. CDR3 length equals 12 residues. The CDR3 region has the DNA TGCAGTGCCACGGGCGGACCTTTTGAGCAGTTCTTC. Its translation: CSATGGPFEQFF.

This clonotype was seen a few times. This rearrangement joins TRBV12-3 or TRBV12-4 to TRBJ1-1; D remains ambiguous. CDR3 length: 14 residues. Trimming shortened V by 1 base and J by 4 bases, and 10 bases separated the two germline ends. CDR3: CASSLERAPTEAFF. DNA for the CDR3: TGTGCCAGCAGTTTAGAAAGGGCACCCACTGAAGCTTTCTTT.

The chain combines TRBV7-2 with TRBJ2-1; possible D gene TRBD2, 7 bases. Trimming took off 1 base at V and 3 bases at J, with 10 bases between the two ends. The germline V gene has CDR1 SGHTA and CDR2 FQGNSA. The CDR3 sequence is 15 residues long. CDR3 DNA: TGTGCCAGCAGCTTAGACGGGGGGCACTACAATGAGCAGTTCTTC. This encodes CASSLDGGHYNEQFF.

This clonotype came up many times. The chain has TRBV9 and TRBJ2-7; 8 nucleotides agree with TRBD1. Trimming cost V 0 bases and J 6 bases; bases outside gene matches: 5. The V gene's germline CDR1 is SGDLS and CDR2 YYNGEE. This CDR3 has 14 amino acids. CDR3 in DNA: TGTGCCAGCAGCGTAGTGCCCCAGGGGGCCGAGCAGTACTTC. It specifies CASSVVPQGAEQYF.

This chain connects TRBV7-9 to TRBJ2-7, with TRBD1 identical over 9 bases. This CDR3 is 14 amino acids long. V was pared by 3 bases and J by 5 bases, with 5 bases of the junction left unmatched. The germline gives CDR1 SEHNR, CDR2 FQNEAQ (reference sequence). CDR3 sequence (DNA): TGTGCCAGCAGCTTCGACAGGGGGGCTCACGAGCAGTACTTC. As protein: CASSFDRGAHEQYF.